A selection of T cell receptor beta chains follows, all from one sample in a study of control samples from healthy donors and cancer patients. The data were produced by immunoSEQ multiplex PCR, yet TCRdb's version contains in-frame clones alone and is incomplete. The listing records about 210,000 clones. Sequencing was carried out using blood. The receptor source for this set is a young woman in good health. CDR3s include the opening cysteine and the closing phenylalanine or tryptophan. The D gene is left open where the match is weak.

j_call,v_call,d_call,cdr3_aa,cdr3_nt
TRBJ1-2,TRBV19,TRBD1,CASTRSDRGLAYGYTF,TGTGCCAGTACCCGATCGGACAGGGGGCTGGCCTATGGCTACACCTTC
TRBJ1-5,TRBV30,-,CAWSLGAGPNSNQPQHF,TGTGCCTGGAGTCTAGGGGCAGGACCGAATAGCAATCAGCCCCAGCATTTT
TRBJ1-2,TRBV7-9,-,CASSFQGSYGYTF,TGTGCCAGCAGCTTCCAGGGCTCCTATGGCTACACCTTC
TRBJ1-3,TRBV24-1,TRBD1,CATSDPGQGSGNTIYF,TGTGCCACCAGTGACCCAGGACAGGGCTCTGGAAACACCATATATTTT
TRBJ2-3,TRBV28,TRBD2,CASSWTPGLAGGDTQYF,TGTGCCAGCAGTTGGACTCCGGGACTAGCGGGGGGGGATACGCAGTATTTT
TRBJ1-3,TRBV5-1,-,CASSLGAGTHSGNTIYF,TGCGCCAGCAGCTTGGGGGCAGGAACCCACTCTGGAAACACCATATATTTT
TRBJ2-5,TRBV5-1,-,CASRFQETQYF,TGCGCCAGCAGGTTTCAAGAGACCCAGTACTTC
TRBJ2-7,TRBV12-3/TRBV12-4,-,CASSPRQAGEQYF,TGTGCCAGCAGTCCCCGACAGGCCGGCGAGCAGTACTTC
TRBJ1-6,TRBV11-1,TRBD1,CASSSGQGNSPLHF,TGTGCCAGCAGCTCGGGACAGGGGAATTCACCCCTCCACTTT
TRBJ1-5,TRBV19,-,CASSSGNQPQHF,TGTGCCAGTAGTTCTGGGAATCAGCCCCAGCATTTT
TRBJ1-2,TRBV6-2/TRBV6-3,TRBD1,CASSLGTGGVYGYTF,TGTGCCAGCAGTCTAGGGACAGGGGGCGTCTATGGCTACACCTTC
TRBJ1-4,TRBV6-5,-,CASKGTINEKLFF,TGTGCCAGCAAGGGCACAATTAATGAAAAACTGTTTTTT
TRBJ1-2,TRBV28,-,CASSQNYGYTF,TGTGCCAGCAGTCAAAACTATGGCTACACCTTC
TRBJ1-1,TRBV7-2,-,CASSARQGTEAFF,TGTGCCAGCAGCGCACGTCAGGGGACTGAAGCTTTCTTT
TRBJ2-7,TRBV4-2,TRBD1,CASSPRQGPYEQYF,TGTGCCAGCAGCCCGCGACAGGGACCCTACGAGCAGTACTTC
TRBJ1-1,TRBV7-3,-,CASSLIGGTEAFF,TGTGCCAGCAGCTTAATAGGGGGCACTGAAGCTTTCTTT
TRBJ1-6,TRBV6-5,TRBD1,CASSLGTGDSPLHF,TGTGCCAGCAGTCTCGGGACAGGGGATTCACCCCTCCACTTT
TRBJ2-3,TRBV7-9,TRBD2,CASSFGGTDTQYF,TGTGCCAGCAGCTTCGGGGGGACGGATACGCAGTATTTT
TRBJ1-1,TRBV3-1/TRBV3-2,TRBD1,CASSHLGQRGTEAFF,TGTGCCAGCAGCCACTTGGGACAGAGGGGAACTGAAGCTTTCTTT
TRBJ1-5,TRBV18,TRBD1,CASSPEEGGIYQPQHF,TGTGCCAGCTCACCAGAAGAAGGGGGCATTTATCAGCCCCAGCATTTT
TRBJ2-5,TRBV29-1,TRBD1,CSVRTWTGPETQYF,TGCAGCGTACGCACTTGGACAGGGCCAGAGACCCAGTACTTC
TRBJ2-7,TRBV27,TRBD1,CASSEDRAGEQYF,TGTGCCAGCAGTGAGGACAGGGCGGGGGAGCAGTACTTC
TRBJ2-1,TRBV5-1,-,CASSFLEVGYNEQFF,TGCGCCAGCAGCTTCTTGGAGGTAGGGTACAATGAGCAGTTCTTC
TRBJ1-1,TRBV11-3,-,CASSLGAGFEAFF,TGTGCCAGCAGCTTGGGGGCGGGGTTTGAAGCTTTCTTT
TRBJ1-1,TRBV10-3,TRBD1,CAISGGDSTNTEAFF,TGTGCCATCAGTGGTGGGGACAGCACCAACACTGAAGCTTTCTTT
TRBJ2-7,TRBV27,-,CASSLSQPYYEQYF,TGTGCCAGCAGTCTCTCACAGCCCTACTACGAGCAGTACTTC
TRBJ1-1,TRBV4-1,-,CASSQGRGTEAFF,TGCGCCAGCAGCCAAGGGAGGGGCACTGAAGCTTTCTTT
TRBJ1-6,TRBV12-3/TRBV12-4,-,CASSTGVPLHF,TGTGCCAGCAGCACCGGGGTTCCCCTCCACTTT
TRBJ1-2,TRBV4-1,-,CASSSGIRIQDYGYTF,TGCGCCAGCAGCTCAGGGATCAGGATCCAAGACTATGGCTACACCTTC
TRBJ2-2,TRBV5-6,TRBD1,CASSFWDRGTGELFF,TGTGCCAGCAGCTTTTGGGACAGGGGCACCGGGGAGCTGTTTTTT
TRBJ2-7,TRBV7-9,TRBD1,CASSDRVYEQYF,TGTGCCAGCAGCGACAGGGTCTACGAGCAGTACTTC
TRBJ1-5,TRBV3-1/TRBV3-2,-,CASSHSDRIQPQHF,TGTGCCAGCAGCCATTCAGACAGAATTCAGCCCCAGCATTTT
TRBJ1-3,TRBV6-2/TRBV6-3,-,CASSLIASSGNTIYF,TGTGCCAGCAGCCTCATCGCTAGCTCTGGAAACACCATATATTTT
TRBJ2-5,TRBV4-1,-,CASSQIQETQYF,TGCGCCAGCAGCCAAATCCAAGAGACCCAGTACTTC
TRBJ1-2,TRBV4-2,-,CASSQGGTANYGYTF,TGTGCCAGCAGCCAAGGGGGAACGGCTAACTATGGCTACACCTTC
TRBJ2-3,TRBV6-4,TRBD2,CASSGTSGGADTQYF,TGTGCCAGCAGTGGGACTAGCGGGGGGGCAGATACGCAGTATTTT
TRBJ2-7,TRBV5-1,-,CASSLAFGGGSEQYF,TGCGCCAGCAGCTTGGCCTTTGGGGGGGGCTCGGAGCAGTACTTC
TRBJ1-6,TRBV7-8,-,CASSLGGGGSPLHF,TGTGCCAGCAGCTTAGGGGGGGGAGGGTCACCCCTCCACTTT
TRBJ1-1,TRBV7-9,-,CASSRQTGSVEAFF,TGTGCCAGCAGCCGGCAGACAGGTTCCGTTGAAGCTTTCTTT
TRBJ2-7,TRBV3-1/TRBV3-2,-,CASSLYSGDEQYF,TGTGCCAGCAGCCTTTACTCGGGTGACGAGCAGTACTTC
TRBJ1-5,TRBV2,-,CASTTSGQPQHF,TGTGCCAGCACTACCTCGGGTCAGCCCCAGCATTTT
TRBJ1-1,TRBV27,-,CASSLLGAEAFF,TGTGCCAGCAGTTTACTGGGAGCTGAAGCTTTCTTT
TRBJ2-5,TRBV27,-,CASRRAGAQETQYF,TGTGCCAGCAGGCGGGCGGGGGCCCAAGAGACCCAGTACTTC
TRBJ1-2,TRBV30,TRBD1,CAWSLGTGGAKGYTF,TGTGCCTGGAGTCTCGGGACAGGGGGCGCGAAGGGCTACACCTTC
TRBJ1-6,TRBV5-1,-,CASTPRDNSPLHF,TGCGCCAGCACTCCCAGGGATAATTCACCCCTCCACTTT
TRBJ1-6,TRBV2,-,CASSEASGWSPLHF,TGTGCCAGCAGTGAAGCTTCGGGGTGGTCACCCCTCCACTTT
TRBJ2-5,TRBV7-2,TRBD2,CASSSPRASGGGTQYF,TGTGCCAGCAGCTCCCCGAGGGCTAGCGGGGGAGGGACCCAGTACTTC
TRBJ1-2,TRBV7-8,-,CASSVDPTGYGYTF,TGTGCCAGCAGCGTGGACCCGACAGGCTATGGCTACACCTTC
TRBJ2-7,TRBV2,TRBD2,CANRGGGSYEQYF,TGTGCCAACCGGGGCGGGGGATCCTACGAGCAGTACTTC
TRBJ1-1,TRBV16,-,CASSPGRGGGTEAFF,TGTGCCAGCAGCCCCGGGCGTGGGGGCGGCACTGAAGCTTTCTTT
TRBJ1-5,TRBV24-1,-,CATSDSDGSAIQHF,TGTGCCACCAGTGATTCCGACGGCTCCGCTATTCAGCATTTT
TRBJ1-2,TRBV28,-,CASSFGGRDGYTF,TGTGCCAGCAGTTTCGGGGGGCGTGATGGCTACACCTTC
TRBJ2-7,TRBV28,-,CASTRAGTYEQYF,TGTGCCAGCACCCGGGCAGGGACCTACGAGCAGTACTTC
TRBJ2-7,TRBV2,-,CASSIEGLRGEQYF,TGTGCCAGCAGTATTGAGGGCCTACGTGGCGAGCAGTACTTC
TRBJ1-3,TRBV27,-,CASSPQGASLGNTIYF,TGTGCCAGCAGTCCCCAAGGGGCCAGCCTCGGAAACACCATATATTTT
TRBJ2-1,TRBV5-4,-,CASRSVTNNEQFF,TGTGCCAGCAGATCGGTCACGAACAATGAGCAGTTCTTC